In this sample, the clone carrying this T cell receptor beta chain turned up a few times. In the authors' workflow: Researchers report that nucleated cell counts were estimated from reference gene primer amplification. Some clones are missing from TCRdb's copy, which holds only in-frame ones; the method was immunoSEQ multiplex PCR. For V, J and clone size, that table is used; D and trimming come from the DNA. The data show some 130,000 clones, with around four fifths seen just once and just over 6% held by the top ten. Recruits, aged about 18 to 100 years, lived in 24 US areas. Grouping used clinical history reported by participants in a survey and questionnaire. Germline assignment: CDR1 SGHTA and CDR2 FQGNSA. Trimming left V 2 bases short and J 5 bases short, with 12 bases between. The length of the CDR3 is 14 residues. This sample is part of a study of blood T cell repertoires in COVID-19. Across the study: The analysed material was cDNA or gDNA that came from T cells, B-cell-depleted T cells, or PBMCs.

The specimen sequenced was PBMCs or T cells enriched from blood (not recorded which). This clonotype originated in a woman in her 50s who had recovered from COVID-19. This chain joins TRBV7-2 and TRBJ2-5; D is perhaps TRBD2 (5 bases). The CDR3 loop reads CASSLYAGLETQYF. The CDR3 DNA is TGTGCCAGCAGCTTATATGCAGGACTGGAGACCCAGTACTTC.